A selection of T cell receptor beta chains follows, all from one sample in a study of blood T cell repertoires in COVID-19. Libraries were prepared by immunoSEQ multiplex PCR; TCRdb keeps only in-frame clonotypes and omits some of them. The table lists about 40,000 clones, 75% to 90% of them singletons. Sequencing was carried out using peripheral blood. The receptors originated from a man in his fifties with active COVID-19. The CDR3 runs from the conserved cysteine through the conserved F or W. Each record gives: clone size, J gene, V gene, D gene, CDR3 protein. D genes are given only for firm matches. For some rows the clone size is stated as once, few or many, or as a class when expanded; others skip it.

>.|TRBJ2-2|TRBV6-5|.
CASRGAGLNTGELFF
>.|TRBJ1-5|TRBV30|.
CAWRLTGNSNQPQHF
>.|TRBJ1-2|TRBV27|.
CASSLGGPDYGYTF
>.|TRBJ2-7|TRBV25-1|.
CASSEWDTSYEQYF
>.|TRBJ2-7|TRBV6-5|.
CASTFSNEQYF
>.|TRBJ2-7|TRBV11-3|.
CASSSGSSSYEQYF
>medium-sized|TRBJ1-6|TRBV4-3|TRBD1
CASSQTRTGYSPLHF
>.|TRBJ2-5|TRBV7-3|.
CASSSLGEEETQYF
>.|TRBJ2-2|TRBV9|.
CASSAGSPGTGELFF
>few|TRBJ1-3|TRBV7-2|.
CASSLGHSGNTIYF
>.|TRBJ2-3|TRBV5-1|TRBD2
CASSLAGTSPYTQYF
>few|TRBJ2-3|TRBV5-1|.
CASSLRLEDTQYF
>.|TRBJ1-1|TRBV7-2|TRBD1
CASSLATGGLGSVDTEAFF
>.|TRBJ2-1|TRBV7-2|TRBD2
CASSLARTSGYNEQFF
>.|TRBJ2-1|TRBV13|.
CASSTTPEGLEQFF
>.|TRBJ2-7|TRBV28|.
CASSFRGPRAYEQYF
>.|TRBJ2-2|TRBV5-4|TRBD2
CASSSYSGADTGELFF
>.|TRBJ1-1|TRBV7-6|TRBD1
CASSLPGQGVNTEAFF
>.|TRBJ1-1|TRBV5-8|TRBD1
CASSRIPGQYHMNTEAFF
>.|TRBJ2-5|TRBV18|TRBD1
CASSPRQGALETQYF
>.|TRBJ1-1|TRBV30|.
CAWALPRVTEAFF
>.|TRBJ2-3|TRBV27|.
CASSLGTVTDTQYF
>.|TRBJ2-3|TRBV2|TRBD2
CASSVGAGVADTQYF
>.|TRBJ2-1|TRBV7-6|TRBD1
CASSSGTGGSNEQFF
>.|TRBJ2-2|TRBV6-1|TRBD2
CASSERLAGSPLRAGELFF
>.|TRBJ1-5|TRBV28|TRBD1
CASLQGKQPQHF
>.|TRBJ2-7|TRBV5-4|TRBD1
CASSSTDRAYEQYF
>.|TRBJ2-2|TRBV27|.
CASSLRGRDRGTGELFF
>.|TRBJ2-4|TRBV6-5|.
CASRELAKNIQYF
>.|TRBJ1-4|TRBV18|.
CASSPQGSNEKLFF
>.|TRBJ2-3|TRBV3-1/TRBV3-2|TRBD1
CASSRETGVRFADTQYF
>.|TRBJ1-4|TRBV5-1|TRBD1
CASSLGQGGEKLFF
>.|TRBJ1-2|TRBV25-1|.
CASSEPGGGGYTF
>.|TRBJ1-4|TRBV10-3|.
CAIRGGPNEKLFF
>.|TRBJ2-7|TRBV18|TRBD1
CASSPGTTGNEQYF
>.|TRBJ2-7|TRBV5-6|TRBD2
CASSLGGGEQYF
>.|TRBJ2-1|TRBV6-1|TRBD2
CASSERTRSEQFF
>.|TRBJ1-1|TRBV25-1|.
CASQDRRNTEAFF
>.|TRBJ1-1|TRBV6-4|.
CASSEEGGSTEAFF
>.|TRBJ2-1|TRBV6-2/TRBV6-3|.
CASSYRGATIRDNEQFF
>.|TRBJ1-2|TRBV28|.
CASSAEGGYTF
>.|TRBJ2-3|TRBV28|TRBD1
CASSPIGTGDPDTQYF
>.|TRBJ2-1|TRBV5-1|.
CASSLDRAGKSNEQFF
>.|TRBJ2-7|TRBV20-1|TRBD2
CSASRLAGVTYEQYF
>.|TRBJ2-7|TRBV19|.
CASSVGPRVAYEQYF
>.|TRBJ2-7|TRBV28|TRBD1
CASSALGGREQYF
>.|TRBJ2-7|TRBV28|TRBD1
CASSPGGQGNYEQYF
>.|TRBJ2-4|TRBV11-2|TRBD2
CASSAGLAGAKNIQYF
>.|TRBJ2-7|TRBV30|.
CAWSPSYEQYF
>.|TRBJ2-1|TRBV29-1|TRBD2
CSVLAGNGNEQFF
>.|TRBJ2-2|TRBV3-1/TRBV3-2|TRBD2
CASLAGGTGELFF
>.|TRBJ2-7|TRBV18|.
CASSPIPPSEQYF
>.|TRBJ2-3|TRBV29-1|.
CSVRHITDTQYF